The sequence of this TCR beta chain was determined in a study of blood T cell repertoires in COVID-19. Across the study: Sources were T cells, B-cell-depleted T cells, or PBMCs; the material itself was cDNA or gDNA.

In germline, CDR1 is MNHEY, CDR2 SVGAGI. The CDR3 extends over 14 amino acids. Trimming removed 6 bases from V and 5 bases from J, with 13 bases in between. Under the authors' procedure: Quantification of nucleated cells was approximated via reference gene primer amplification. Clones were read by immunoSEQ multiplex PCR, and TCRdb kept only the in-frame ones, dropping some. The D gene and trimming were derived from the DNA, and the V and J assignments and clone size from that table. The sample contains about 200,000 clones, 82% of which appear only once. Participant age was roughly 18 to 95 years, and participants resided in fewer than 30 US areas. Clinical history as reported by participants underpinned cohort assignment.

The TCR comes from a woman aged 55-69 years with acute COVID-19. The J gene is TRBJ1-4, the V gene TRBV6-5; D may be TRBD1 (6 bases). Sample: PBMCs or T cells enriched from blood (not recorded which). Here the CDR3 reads CASSLLGQNEKLFF. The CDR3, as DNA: TGTGCCAGCAGCCTTCTCGGACAGAATGAAAAACTGTTTTTT.